This T cell receptor (beta chain) was sequenced in a study of cytomegalovirus exposure and HLA in healthy donors. Study-level findings and limits: Prior analysis indicated that the majority of TCR beta V segments exhibited productivity approximately 90% or approximately 30% of the time. In all likelihood, a cluster of highly shared sequence variants was a sequencing artifact. Later examination showed HLA-associated TCR beta chains had greater clonal expansion than equally common others.

V was clipped by 3 bases and J by 3 bases, with 16 bases between them. Germline loops: CDR1 SGHDT, CDR2 YYEEEE. The CDR3 is 15 amino acids. This clone was seen a few times. Its antigen is undetermined. PCR employed 60 Vbeta and 13 Jbeta primers. Repertoires were generated with immunoSEQ multiplex PCR, while TCRdb's copy carries only in-frame clones and drops some. The sample has over 80,000 clones, roughly 80% seen once. The material sequenced was PBMCs. V and J are TRBV5-6 and TRBJ2-7, with D possibly being TRBD1 (5 bases). This TCR was recovered from a man in his sixties in good health and CMV-seropositive. Here the CDR3 DNA reads TGTGCCAGCAGCTCCTCAGGGCGTCGCAGCTACGAGCAGTACTTC. Amino acid sequence: CASSSSGRRSYEQYF.